The rows below give T cell receptor beta chains drawn from one sample of a study of human T cells and chemical hapten exposure. TCRdb re-analysed the RACE reads in MiXCR, keeping a single row per CDR3 protein. This table has 300,000 to 400,000 distinct CDR3 sequences, 4.5% to 6% appearing once. The sample was whole blood, taken in connection with sensitization to the hapten diphenylcyclopropenone (DPC). The receptor source for this set is a woman in her forties or fifties with alopecia areata. Some clones in this sample may be carry-over from other donors' samples. Each CDR3 is given with its conserved first and last residue. Fields, in order: clone size, D gene, J gene, V gene, CDR3 protein, CDR3 DNA. A D gene is named only where the DNA matches it firmly. The size of a clone is reported for some rows only, either as once, few or many, or as a class for expanded clones.

>.|.|TRBJ2-1|TRBV27
CASSSGIGGNEQFF
TGTGCCAGCAGTTCAGGCATTGGGGGTAATGAGCAGTTCTTC
>.|.|TRBJ2-7|TRBV18
CTSSPRDGTYEQYF
TGTACCAGCTCACCCCGAGACGGAACCTACGAGCAGTACTTC
>many|.|TRBJ1-3|TRBV6-2/TRBV6-3
CASSNTGSGNTIYF
TGTGCCAGCAGCAACACAGGATCTGGAAACACCATATATTTT
>many|.|TRBJ2-3|TRBV9
CASSVVTDTQYF
TGTGCCAGCAGCGTAGTGACAGATACGCAGTATTTT
>.|.|TRBJ2-3|TRBV20-1
CTAGGGYTDTQYF
TGCACCGCCGGAGGGGGATACACAGATACGCAGTATTTT
>many|.|TRBJ1-2|TRBV7-9
CASNEPTGGPSDYGYTF
TGTGCCAGCAACGAACCCACCGGGGGCCCCTCCGACTATGGCTACACCTTC
>.|.|TRBJ2-7|TRBV6-5
CASSYSKDSSYEQYF
TGTGCCAGCAGTTACTCTAAGGACTCCTCCTACGAGCAGTACTTC
>few|.|TRBJ2-3|TRBV29-1
CSATSLGDTQYF
TGCAGCGCCACCTCTCTCGGAGATACGCAGTATTTT
>.|.|TRBJ1-4|TRBV4-1
CASSQVATEKLFF
TGCGCCAGCAGCCAAGTGGCGACCGAAAAACTGTTTTTT
>many|.|TRBJ2-3|TRBV28
CASPPAGDRTDTQYF
TGTGCCAGCCCCCCGGCCGGGGATCGCACAGATACGCAGTATTTT
>.|TRBD2|TRBJ2-3|TRBV20-1
CSAILAGGRADTQYF
TGCAGTGCTATACTAGCGGGGGGTAGGGCAGATACGCAGTATTTT
>many|.|TRBJ1-1|TRBV11-2
CASSHPWQGLKGAFF
TGTGCCAGCAGCCACCCGTGGCAAGGACTGAAGGGCGCTTTCTTT
>few|TRBD1|TRBJ1-5|TRBV5-1
CASSPTGGGKQPQHF
TGCGCCAGCAGTCCTACAGGGGGCGGGAAACAGCCCCAGCATTTT
>many|.|TRBJ2-3|TRBV9
CASSVVTTDTQYF
TGTGCCAGCAGCGTAGTTACAACAGATACGCAGTATTTT
>.|.|TRBJ1-1|TRBV7-9
CASSSRENTEAFF
TGTGCCAGCAGCTCCAGGGAAAACACTGAAGCTTTCTTT
>many|.|TRBJ2-6|TRBV15
CATSRRGSGANVLTF
TGTGCCACCAGTCGCAGGGGATCTGGGGCCAACGTCCTGACTTTC
>many|.|TRBJ1-5|TRBV6-1
CASRREANQPQHF
TGTGCCAGCCGGCGGGAGGCGAATCAGCCCCAGCATTTT
>many|.|TRBJ1-2|TRBV14
CASSQDPRAGYTF
TGTGCCAGCAGCCAAGATCCCAGGGCTGGCTACACCTTC
>few|.|TRBJ2-6|TRBV3-1
CASSIQGLDSGANVLTF
TGTGCCAGCAGCATACAGGGTCTCGACTCTGGGGCCAACGTCCTGACTTTC
>.|.|TRBJ1-5|TRBV19
CASTPGGLSNQPQHF
TGTGCCAGTACGCCGGGGGGGCTTAGCAATCAGCCCCAGCATTTT
>few|.|TRBJ1-1|TRBV5-4
CASSLPPTVGTEAFF
TGTGCCAGCAGCTTGCCCCCTACGGTTGGCACTGAAGCTTTCTTT
>many|TRBD2|TRBJ2-1|TRBV10-3
CAISEKAGAYNEQFF
TGTGCCATCAGTGAGAAGGCGGGGGCCTACAATGAGCAGTTCTTC
>.|.|TRBJ1-1|TRBV2
CASKSTGGDTEAFF
TGTGCCAGCAAGAGTACGGGGGGCGACACTGAAGCTTTCTTT
>.|.|TRBJ2-5|TRBV29-1
CSADPGDQMETQYF
TGCAGCGCCGATCCCGGGGACCAAATGGAGACCCAGTACTTC
>many|.|TRBJ2-1|TRBV3-1
CASSPLYGGADNEQFF
TGTGCCAGCAGCCCTCTTTATGGGGGAGCAGACAATGAGCAGTTCTTC
>few|.|TRBJ2-7|TRBV6-5
CASSYVPSYEQYF
TGTGCCAGCAGTTACGTCCCCAGTTACGAGCAGTACTTC
>.|.|TRBJ1-6|TRBV12-3/TRBV12-4
CASSLQVSSGSPLHF
TGTGCCAGCAGTTTACAAGTATCGTCGGGTTCACCCCTCCACTTT
>many|TRBD1|TRBJ1-2|TRBV12-3/TRBV12-4
CASSHDRGPRYGYTF
TGTGCCAGCAGTCACGACAGGGGGCCTCGATATGGCTACACCTTC
>many|.|TRBJ2-1|TRBV12-3/TRBV12-4
CASSLPTRGGEQFF
TGTGCCAGCAGCCTTCCGACCCGAGGAGGTGAGCAGTTCTTC
>many|.|TRBJ1-6|TRBV28
CASSFLGGEGVNSPLHF
TGTGCCAGCAGTTTTCTGGGGGGCGAGGGGGTAAATTCACCCCTCCACTTT
>many|.|TRBJ2-2|TRBV12-3/TRBV12-4
CASSLASGTLTGELFF
TGTGCCAGCAGTTTAGCCTCCGGGACACTCACCGGGGAGCTGTTTTTT
>many|.|TRBJ2-3|TRBV9
CASSADQTNPDTQYF
TGTGCCAGCAGCGCGGACCAGACAAATCCAGATACGCAGTATTTT
>.|.|TRBJ1-2|TRBV29-1
CSVSPQGEIYGYTF
TGCAGCGTCTCCCCCCAAGGGGAAATCTATGGCTACACCTTC
>few|.|TRBJ2-1|TRBV5-1
CASSLDREGGEQFF
TGCGCCAGCAGCTTGGACAGGGAGGGCGGTGAGCAGTTCTTC
>few|.|TRBJ2-7|TRBV20-1
CSAPPPSSVAYEQYF
TGCAGTGCTCCGCCCCCCAGCAGCGTCGCCTACGAGCAGTACTTC
>few|TRBD1|TRBJ1-2|TRBV9
CASSVARTGVDGYTF
TGTGCCAGCAGCGTAGCAAGGACAGGGGTTGATGGCTACACCTTC
>few|TRBD2|TRBJ2-1|TRBV29-1
CSVDRSGHEQFF
TGCAGCGTTGATCGTAGCGGGCATGAGCAGTTCTTC
>many|.|TRBJ2-2|TRBV24-1
CATSDPGPSQGELFF
TGTGCCACCAGTGATCCCGGACCCTCGCAAGGGGAGCTGTTTTTT
>many|.|TRBJ1-1|TRBV27
CASSLAMNTEAFF
TGTGCCAGCAGTTTGGCCATGAACACTGAAGCTTTCTTT
>many|.|TRBJ2-5|TRBV18
CASSSGGTGTETQYF
TGTGCCAGCTCATCTGGGGGCACAGGCACCGAGACCCAGTACTTC
>many|.|TRBJ2-3|TRBV5-1
CASSPTSGTDTQYF
TGCGCCAGCAGCCCTACCTCTGGCACAGATACGCAGTATTTT
>many|TRBD2|TRBJ2-1|TRBV27
CASSPTSGHNEQFF
TGTGCCAGCAGTCCGACTAGCGGGCACAATGAGCAGTTCTTC
>.|TRBD1|TRBJ2-1|TRBV20-1
CSAPPRQGNEQFF
TGCAGTGCTCCGCCTCGACAGGGCAATGAGCAGTTCTTC
>many|TRBD1|TRBJ1-2|TRBV10-3
CAITGDREGYGYTF
TGTGCCATCACAGGGGACAGGGAGGGCTATGGCTACACCTTC
>many|TRBD1|TRBJ1-1|TRBV6-2/TRBV6-3
CASSYSLGQGYAFF
TGTGCCAGCAGTTACTCCCTGGGACAGGGGTATGCTTTCTTT
>many|.|TRBJ2-4|TRBV3-1
CASSQVSGSIQYF
TGTGCCAGCAGCCAAGTGAGTGGGAGCATTCAGTACTTC
>few|.|TRBJ2-7|TRBV5-1
CASSSSGGTPAF
TGCGCCAGCAGCTCATCCGGAGGGACCCCGGCCTTC
>many|.|TRBJ1-5|TRBV9
CASSEGPTGGQPQHF
TGTGCCAGCAGCGAGGGGCCTACGGGCGGTCAGCCCCAGCATTTT
>many|.|TRBJ1-1|TRBV5-1
CASSPGAATNTEAFF
TGCGCCAGCAGCCCGGGTGCAGCGACGAACACTGAAGCTTTCTTT